This T cell receptor beta chain was sequenced for a study of CD8 T cells in Susac syndrome. For the study at large: Sequencing included Susac syndrome patients, more than five of them with active disease and roughly 8 in remission. Regarding the study as a whole: Clonal CD8+ expansion in Susac was highest in TEMRA cells and active patients.

About 0.45 to 1 ug RNA was reverse transcribed with random hexamers. TCRdb passed the immunoSEQ multiplex PCR reads through MiXCR, listing each CDR3 protein once. Among about 100,000 distinct CDR3 sequences listed, about 96% were seen once. The CDR3 extends over 12 amino acids. CDR1 is LGHDT and CDR2 is YNNKEL in the germline V gene (reference sequence). V lost 8 bases to trimming and J lost 3 bases, with 10 bases between them. A remark on this clonotype: Its specificity is not known.

This receptor was obtained from a human donor with Susac syndrome. Input material: CD8+ T cells from PBMCs. This sequence joins TRBV3-1 and TRBJ1-1; D perhaps matches TRBD1 (5 bases). The CDR3 region is CASSPGDTEAFF. The CDR3 DNA reads as TGTGCCAGCTCCCCGGGGGACACTGAAGCTTTCTTT.